This T cell receptor (beta chain) is drawn from a study of naive and memory T cell subsets. Findings of the study overall: Especially in CD8 cells, naive repertoires contained a few larger clonotypes, possibly CD45RA-re-expressing memory cells.

CMV status came from CD4+ IFNgamma after overnight CMV lysate stimulation. Cells stained for CD3, CD4, CD8, CD45RA and CD27 were sorted into four subsets. The CDR3 has 12 residues. Trimming left V 1 base short and J 2 bases short, with 3 bases between. CDR1 is SGHRS, CDR2 YFSETQ, per germline. Both TRBC1 and TRBC2 were covered by a beta constant-region primer of two equimolar oligonucleotides. Nested alpha and beta constant-region primers with the SP2 primer drove four PCR rounds on ligated cDNA. TCRdb processed the UMI-ligation and nested PCR reads anew with MiXCR; each CDR3 protein has one entry. The profile covers 150,000 or so distinct CDR3 sequences, with 22% appearing a single time and 0.11% taken by the ten largest. In this sample, this clonotype turned up a few times. The target antigen is unknown.

The chain employs TRBV5-1 and TRBJ2-5; no clear D. The TCR originated in a human donor in good health. The sample consisted of naive CD4+ T cells from blood. The DNA for the CDR3 is TGCGCCAGCAGCTTGCGGCAAGAGACCCAGTACTTC. Translation gives CASSLRQETQYF.